Presented here are 29 T cell receptor beta chains from one specimen sequenced in a study of blood T cell repertoires in COVID-19. Libraries were prepared by immunoSEQ multiplex PCR; TCRdb keeps only in-frame clonotypes and omits some of them. The sample includes a few hundred thousand clones, over 75% of them seen just once. The material sequenced was PBMCs or T cells enriched from blood (not recorded which). These TCRs come from a man aged 30 to 45 in a cohort exposed to, infected with or recovered from COVID-19 (not recorded which).

The chain recombines TRBV6-5 with TRBJ2-7; the D gene is possibly TRBD1 (5 bases). This CDR3 contains 15 residues. V was trimmed by 4 bases and J by 2 bases, leaving 15 bases between them. Germline CDR1 is MNHEY and CDR2 is SVGAGI. DNA of the CDR3: TGTGCCAGCAGTTTAAGACAGCAAGACCCCTACGAGCAGTACTTC. This codes for CASSLRQQDPYEQYF.

The chain is built from TRBV7-6 and TRBJ2-3; D ambiguous. This CDR3 is built from 17 residues. With 2 bases removed from V and 4 bases from J, the gap between germline ends came to 19 bases. Germline V gene data show CDR1 as SGHVS and CDR2 as FNYEAQ. The CDR3 region is CASSLRSTSKMADTQYF. In nucleotides, the CDR3 is TGTGCCAGCAGCTTACGAAGCACCTCGAAGATGGCAGATACGCAGTATTTT.

This clone has only one observation. J is TRBJ1-6 and V is TRBV5-1; the D is unclear. V was clipped by 4 bases and J by 9 bases, with 20 bases between them. This CDR3 has 16 residues. Germline V CDR1 and CDR2: SGHRS, YFSETQ. CDR3 amino acids: CASSLRRVGEGSPLHF. Written as DNA, the CDR3 is TGCGCCAGCAGCCTAAGACGTGTCGGGGAGGGTTCACCCCTCCACTTT. Full variable domain (missing parts from reference TRBV5-1 and TRBJ1-6): KAGVTQTPRYLIKTRGQQVTLSCSPISGHRSVSWYQQTPGQGLQFLFEYFSETQRNKGNFPGRFSGRQFSNSRSEMNVSTLELGDSALYLCASSLRRVGEGSPLHFGNGTRLTVT.

The rearrangement joins TRBV7-3 to TRBJ1-2, with D possibly matching TRBD1 (5 bases). V lost 0 bases to trimming and J lost 5 bases, with 13 bases between them. Germline CDR1 is SGHTA and CDR2 is FQGTGA. The CDR3 runs to 15 residues. The CDR3, as DNA: TGTGCCAGCAGCTTAACGGGGCTTGATGGATATGGCTACACCTTC. As protein: CASSLTGLDGYGYTF.

This chain uses TRBV7-3 with TRBJ2-3, with 9 nucleotides matching TRBD2. Germline V gives CDR1 SGHTA, CDR2 FQGTGA. Trimming at V came to 4 bases and at J to 1 base, leaving 6 bases not matched to a gene. There are 16 residues in the CDR3. In DNA form, the CDR3 reads TGTGCCAGCAGCTCTTCCTTAGCGGGAGGCACAGATACGCAGTATTTT. It codes for CASSSSLAGGTDTQYF. The complete variable domain, with remaining parts taken from reference TRBV7-3 and TRBJ2-3, reads GAGVSQTPSNKVTEKGKYVELRCDPISGHTALYWYRQSLGQGPEFLIYFQGTGAADDSGLPNDRFFAVRPEGSVSTLKIQRTERGDSAVYLCASSSSLAGGTDTQYFGPGTRLTVL.

Only one count was recorded for this clone. The V call is TRBV9, the J call TRBJ1-5; a possible D gene is TRBD1 (6 bases). The germline V gene encodes CDR1 SGDLS and CDR2 YYNGEE. CDR3 length: 15 residues. The germline V and J ends were trimmed by 0 bases and 5 bases, with 12 bases remaining between them. CDR3 amino acids: CASSVDGGLYQPQHF. CDR3 sequence (DNA): TGTGCCAGCAGCGTAGACGGGGGGCTTTATCAGCCCCAGCATTTT.

V is TRBV3-1 (or the pseudogene TRBV3-2) and J is TRBJ1-4; 8 bases match TRBD1. Trimming took 8 bases from V and 2 from J; bases not matched to a gene: 4. The CDR3 consists of 14 residues. Germline V lookup: CDR1 LGHDT, CDR2 YNNKEL (reference sequence). The CDR3 DNA is TGTGCCAGCCAGGACAGGGCGACTAATGAAAAACTGTTTTTT. It specifies CASQDRATNEKLFF.

This clone was detected only a few times. DNA of the CDR3: TGCGCCAGCAGCCAAGAACCCCCGGGACAGGGTTTTTCTAACTATGGCTACACCTTC. The encoded protein is CASSQEPPGQGFSNYGYTF. This chain uses TRBV4-1 with TRBJ1-2, with 9 bases that match TRBD1. Unmatched junction bases numbered 11, after V lost 0 bases and J lost 0 bases. Germline V lookup: CDR1 MGHRA, CDR2 YSYEKL. This CDR3 is built from 19 residues.

In its sample, this clone was seen once. The chain has TRBV27 and TRBJ1-5, with TRBD1 as a possible D gene (5 bases). Trimming shortened V by 3 bases and J by 4 bases, and 16 bases separated the two germline ends. The germline CDR1 and CDR2 sequences are MNHEY and SMNVEV (reference sequence). This CDR3 spans 16 amino acids. The CDR3 reads CASSFFGVGANQPQHF. The CDR3 DNA reads TGTGCCAGCAGTTTTTTTGGGGTAGGGGCTAATCAGCCCCAGCATTTT.

The count of this clone is one. The gene calls are TRBV7-9 and TRBJ1-2, with D tentatively TRBD1 (6 bases). V lost 1 base, J lost 0 bases, and 12 bases lay in between. The length of the CDR3 is 16 residues. In germline, CDR1 is SEHNR, CDR2 FQNEAQ (reference sequence). CDR3 DNA sequence: TGTGCCAGCAGCTTAGGTATGACAGGAGCTAACTATGGCTACACCTTC. Its protein product is CASSLGMTGANYGYTF. The full variable domain, with the rest looked up from reference TRBV7-9 and TRBJ1-2, is DTGVSQNPRHKITKRGQNVTFRCDPISEHNRLYWYRQTLGQGPEFLTYFQNEAQLEKSRLLSDRFSAERPKGSFSTLEIQRTEQGDSAMYLCASSLGMTGANYGYTFGSGTRLTVV.

This chain joins TRBV9 and TRBJ2-1, with TRBD2 matching over 9 bases. Per germline, CDR1 SGDLS and CDR2 YYNGEE. The CDR3 has 16 amino acids. V shed 2 bases and J 2 bases; nucleotides not matched to a gene: 5. CDR3 residues: CASSVGAGGPYNEQFF. In DNA form, the CDR3 reads TGTGCCAGCAGCGTCGGAGCGGGGGGCCCCTACAATGAGCAGTTCTTC.

The chain uses TRBV5-1 and TRBJ2-2; 11 bases agree with TRBD1. From germline, CDR1 is SGHRS and CDR2 YFSETQ. The CDR3 runs 17 residues. The ends lost 0 bases at V and 4 bases at J; junction bases unmatched: 5. The CDR3 loop is CASSLVPGQGGTGELFF. The CDR3 DNA reads as TGCGCCAGCAGCTTGGTACCGGGACAGGGGGGCACCGGGGAGCTGTTTTTT.

This chain links TRBV15 with TRBJ2-7, with TRBD1 as a possible D gene (6 bases). The V gene lost 0 bases and the J gene lost 4 bases, with 10 bases spanning the gap. This CDR3 spans 14 amino acids. CDR1 and CDR2 from the germline V gene are LNHNV and YYDKDF (reference sequence). The CDR3: CATSRDRDMYEQYF. CDR3 coding DNA: TGTGCCACCAGCAGAGATCGGGACATGTACGAGCAGTACTTC.

The chain carries TRBV10-3 and TRBJ2-1; the match to TRBD2 covers 9 bases. In germline, CDR1 is ENHRY, CDR2 SYGVKD. The V and J ends lost 7 bases and 9 bases, in that order; junction bases with no gene match: 13. The CDR3 runs to 15 residues. The CDR3 reads CAIKGLAKKGSEQFF. The CDR3 coding sequence is TGTGCCATCAAGGGACTAGCTAAGAAGGGGAGTGAGCAGTTCTTC.

The gene calls are TRBV27 and TRBJ1-1, with no clear D. Germline-derived CDR1 and CDR2 are MNHEY and SMNVEV (reference sequence). The CDR3 is 13 amino acids. Trimming stripped 3 bases from V and 3 bases from J, with 8 bases between. In nucleotides, the CDR3 is TGTGCCAGCAGTTTCGGCGGCTACACTGAAGCTTTCTTT. This codes for CASSFGGYTEAFF.

The gene calls are TRBV5-1 and TRBJ2-1, with a tentative D call TRBD1 (5 bases). Germline V gene data show CDR1 as SGHRS and CDR2 as YFSETQ. This CDR3 comprises 15 residues. With 5 bases removed from V and 7 bases from J, the gap between germline ends came to 19 bases. The CDR3 sequence: CASRPAGINRNEQFF. CDR3 sequence (DNA): TGCGCCAGCAGGCCAGCAGGGATTAATAGGAATGAGCAGTTCTTC.

The CDR3 bases are TGTGCCAGTAGTACCCCGGACAGGCTCATGGCCCAGCATTTT. It encodes CASSTPDRLMAQHF. This rearrangement joins TRBV19 to TRBJ1-5, with 7 bases aligning to TRBD1. This CDR3 has 14 residues. Germline CDR1 LNHDA, CDR2 SQIVND (reference sequence). J lost 11 bases, V lost 4 bases, and 11 bases had no gene match.

The gene calls are TRBV5-3 and TRBJ2-1; TRBD2 aligns across 13 bases. TRBV5-3 is an ORF for which the function is uncertain. This CDR3 is 15 amino acids long. V lost 4 bases and J lost 8; bases outside the gene matches: 6. Here the CDR3 DNA reads TGTGCCAGAAGCGGAACTAGCGGGAGGGTATATGAGCAGTTCTTC. It specifies CARSGTSGRVYEQFF.

V and J are TRBV18 and TRBJ1-5; D remains ambiguous. V gave up 3 bases and J gave up 1 base, with 7 bases separating them. The CDR3 is 14 amino acids. CDR1 and CDR2 from the germline V gene are KGHSH and LQKENI. Written as DNA, the CDR3 is TGTGCCAGCTCACCCGGTCCCAGCAATCAGCCCCAGCATTTT. It codes for CASSPGPSNQPQHF.

This chain links TRBV27 with TRBJ2-7; 7 positions agree with TRBD1. The CDR3 loop spans 16 amino acids. J gave up 0 bases and V 8 bases, and 13 bases lay outside the gene matches. CDR1 and CDR2 (germline): MNHEY, SMNVEV (reference sequence). The CDR3 DNA is TGTGCCAGCGTACCATCCAAACAGGGGCCCTCCTACGAGCAGTACTTC. It codes for CASVPSKQGPSYEQYF.

The rearrangement uses TRBV19 and TRBJ1-5; the match to TRBD1 covers 9 bases. The CDR3 length is 15 residues. Looked up from germline, CDR1 is LNHDA and CDR2 is SQIVND (reference sequence). J gave up 3 bases and V 4 bases, and 4 bases lay outside the gene matches. CDR3 in DNA: TGTGCCAGTAGTAAGGACAGGGGTTACAATCAGCCCCAGCATTTT. This gives the protein CASSKDRGYNQPQHF.

This clone was detected once. V usage is TRBV27 and J usage is TRBJ2-1, with TRBD1 identical over 8 bases. Germline V gene data show CDR1 as MNHEY and CDR2 as SMNVEV (reference sequence). This CDR3 comprises 16 residues. After removal of 5 bases from V and 3 bases from J, the junction contained 9 bases not matched to a gene. CDR3 protein: CASSRAGTGIYNEQFF. The CDR3 coding sequence is TGTGCCAGCAGTCGGGCCGGGACAGGAATCTACAATGAGCAGTTCTTC.

This chain's CDR3 is CASSLRLAGGNEQFF. CDR3 in DNA: TGCGCCAGCAGCTTGAGACTAGCGGGAGGCAATGAGCAGTTCTTC. The rearrangement uses TRBV5-1 and TRBJ2-1; 13 nucleotides match TRBD2. The CDR3 sequence is 15 residues long. Germline V gene sequence: CDR1 SGHRS, CDR2 YFSETQ. The trim removed 1 base at V and 6 bases at J, leaving 1 base unmatched.

This chain uses TRBV7-9 with TRBJ2-1; D ambiguous. This CDR3 spans 13 amino acids. Germline values: CDR1 SEHNR, CDR2 FQNEAQ (reference sequence). The ends were cut back, 2 bases at V and 9 bases at J, with 11 bases in the middle. The chain's CDR3 is CASSLLLEAEQFF. Written as DNA, the CDR3 is TGTGCCAGCAGCTTACTGCTCGAGGCTGAGCAGTTCTTC.

This clone is a singleton in its sample. The J gene is TRBJ2-7, the V gene TRBV5-4; 7 bases map to TRBD1. The CDR3 runs 14 residues. Germline CDR1 reads SGHNT; CDR2 reads YYREEE (reference sequence). V was pared by 0 bases and J by 2 bases, with 2 bases of the junction left unmatched. The CDR3 nucleotides read TGTGCCAGCAGCTTGGAAGGACAGGCCTACGAGCAGTACTTC. Protein sequence: CASSLEGQAYEQYF. The full variable domain, in which reference TRBV5-4 and TRBJ2-7 provide the parts outside the CDR3, is ETGVTQSPTHLIKTRGQQVTLRCSSQSGHNTVSWYQQALGQGPQFIFQYYREEENGRGNFPPRFSGLQFPNYSSELNVNALELDDSALYLCASSLEGQAYEQYFGPGTRLTVT.

The V call is TRBV5-4, the J call TRBJ2-7; the D gene is possibly TRBD1 (6 bases). Germline assignment: CDR1 SGHNT and CDR2 YYREEE (reference sequence). The CDR3 runs 16 residues. Trimming took off 4 bases at V and 6 bases at J, with 23 bases between the two ends. The CDR3 DNA sequence: TGTGCCAGCAGCCCCCGAACGGGACACTTGGGGACCGAGCAGTACTTC. Translating it yields CASSPRTGHLGTEQYF. Full variable domain (missing parts from reference TRBV5-4 and TRBJ2-7): ETGVTQSPTHLIKTRGQQVTLRCSSQSGHNTVSWYQQALGQGPQFIFQYYREEENGRGNFPPRFSGLQFPNYSSELNVNALELDDSALYLCASSPRTGHLGTEQYFGPGTRLTVT.

V and J are TRBV9 and TRBJ2-2, with D perhaps TRBD2 (5 bases). Between the trimmed V and J ends, which lost 4 bases and 0 bases, there was a span of 22 bases. From germline, CDR1 is SGDLS and CDR2 YYNGEE. The CDR3 is 19 amino acids. This CDR3 is CASSPPRAQILTNTGELFF. The CDR3, as DNA: TGTGCCAGCAGCCCCCCGAGGGCCCAGATACTTACGAACACCGGGGAGCTGTTTTTT.

The chain employs TRBV3-1 (or the pseudogene TRBV3-2) and TRBJ1-4, with D tentatively TRBD1 (5 bases). The germline V gene has CDR1 LGHDT and CDR2 YNNKEL (reference sequence). The CDR3 length is 13 residues. The ends were cut back, 9 bases at V and 8 bases at J, with 16 bases in the middle. The CDR3 reads CASAEGRREKLFF. The CDR3 DNA sequence: TGTGCCAGTGCGGAGGGGCGCAGAGAAAAACTGTTTTTT.

The chain has TRBV7-9 and TRBJ1-6, with 7 bases that match TRBD1. Trimming cost V 4 bases and J 4 bases; bases outside gene matches: 7. There are 16 residues in the CDR3. Germline V gene sequence: CDR1 SEHNR, CDR2 FQNEAQ (reference sequence). The CDR3: CASSSRDSKYNSPLHF. In DNA, the CDR3 is TGTGCCAGCAGCTCCCGGGACAGCAAGTATAATTCACCCCTCCACTTT.